The clone carrying this T cell receptor beta chain was recorded only once. Trimming took off 5 bases at V and 2 bases at J, with 13 bases between the two ends. CDR1 is MNHEY, CDR2 SMNVEV, per germline (reference sequence). CDR3 size: 15 residues. The data were obtained in a study of T cell responses to AZD1222 COVID-19 vaccine. Profiled with immunoSEQ multiplex PCR; TCRdb holds only in-frame clones, not every one. The sample lists roughly 130,000 clones, roughly 92% occurring once. The chain employs TRBV27 and TRBJ1-3, with D perhaps TRBD1 (6 bases). The specimen was peripheral blood, collected 28 days after the second AZD1222 dose. The clonotype was recovered from an adult who received the AZD1222 COVID-19 vaccine. This CDR3 reads CASSLTGITGNTIYF. The CDR3 DNA reads TGTGCCAGCAGTCTTACAGGGATAACTGGAAACACCATATATTTT.